This TCR beta chain is from a study of Graves' ophthalmopathy and Graves' hyperthyroidism. Overall study results and limits: An approximately 82% specificity and roughly 90% sensitivity were achieved by a 13-signature model that separated ophthalmopathy from stable hyperthyroidism.

This clonotype appeared many times. Its specificity is unknown. Per the germline V gene, CDR1 is LNHDA and CDR2 is SQIVND (reference sequence). This CDR3 spans 14 amino acids. The V and J ends lost 8 bases and 7 bases, in that order; junction bases with no gene match: 8. CDR3 regions of TCR beta were amplified from RNA transcripts. An initial RT-PCR round employing HTBI primers preceded a second-round multiplex PCR. TCRdb called the multiplex PCR reads again in MiXCR, with one record for every CDR3 protein. The sample records around 1.1 million distinct CDR3 sequences, about two fifths being singletons.

This chain uses TRBV19 with TRBJ1-4, with TRBD1 matching 9 bases. Sample: peripheral blood or thyroid tissue (not recorded which). This TCR derives from an adult man with Graves' hyperthyroidism. The CDR3 DNA sequence: TGTGCCAGTCGACACGGGACAGGGAGTGAAAAACTGTTTTTT. Translated: CASRHGTGSEKLFF.